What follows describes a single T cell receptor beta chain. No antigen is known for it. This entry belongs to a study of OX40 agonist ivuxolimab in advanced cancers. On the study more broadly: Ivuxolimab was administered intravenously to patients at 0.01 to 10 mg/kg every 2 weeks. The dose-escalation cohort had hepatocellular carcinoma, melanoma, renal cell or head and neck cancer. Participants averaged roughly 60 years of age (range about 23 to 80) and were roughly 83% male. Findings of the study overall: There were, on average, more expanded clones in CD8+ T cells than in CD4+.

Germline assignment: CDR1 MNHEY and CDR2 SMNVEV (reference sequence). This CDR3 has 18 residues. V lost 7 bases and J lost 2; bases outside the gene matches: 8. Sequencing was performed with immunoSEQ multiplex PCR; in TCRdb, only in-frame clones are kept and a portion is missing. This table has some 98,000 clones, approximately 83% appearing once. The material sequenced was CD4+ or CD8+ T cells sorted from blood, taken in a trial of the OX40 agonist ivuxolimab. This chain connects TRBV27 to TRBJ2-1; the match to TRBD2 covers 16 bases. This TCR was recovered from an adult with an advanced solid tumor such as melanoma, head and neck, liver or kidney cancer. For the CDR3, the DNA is TGTGCCAGCAAGGTTCGGGGGACTAGCGGGAGGGCCTACAATGAGCAGTTCTTC. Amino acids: CASKVRGTSGRAYNEQFF.